The 16 T cell receptor beta chains presented below share a single source sample, sequenced in a study of cytomegalovirus exposure and HLA in healthy donors. The PCR was carried out with 60 Vbeta primers and 13 Jbeta primers. Produced via immunoSEQ multiplex PCR; TCRdb's table is partial and in-frame only. The sample consists of some 130,000 clones, approximately 79% of them appearing once. The sequenced sample consisted of PBMCs. All receptors come from a male donor in good health and CMV-seronegative.

V and J are TRBV5-4 and TRBJ2-6; 8 nucleotides agree with TRBD2. The CDR3 has 19 residues. Germline V gives CDR1 SGHNT, CDR2 YYREEE (reference sequence). J lost 0 bases, V lost 0 bases, and 8 bases had no gene match. CDR3 DNA sequence: TGTGCCAGCAGCTTGGACGGTAGCGGGGCCCTCTCTGGGGCCAACGTCCTGACTTTC. Protein: CASSLDGSGALSGANVLTF.

V and J are TRBV7-3 and TRBJ1-6; TRBD1 matches at 7 bases. The length of the CDR3 is 15 residues. Looked up from germline, CDR1 is SGHTA and CDR2 is FQGTGA. V shed 5 bases and J 7 bases; nucleotides not matched to a gene: 8. CDR3 bases: TGTGCCAGCAGCCTCAGGGGGGTCAGGAATTCACCCCTCCACTTT. This translates into CASSLRGVRNSPLHF. Complete variable domain (other parts from reference TRBV7-3 and TRBJ1-6): GAGVSQTPSNKVTEKGKYVELRCDPISGHTALYWYRQSLGQGPEFLIYFQGTGAADDSGLPNDRFFAVRPEGSVSTLKIQRTERGDSAVYLCASSLRGVRNSPLHFGNGTRLTVT.

The V and J genes are TRBV5-6 and TRBJ2-3; 10 bases fit TRBD1. V lost 4 bases to trimming and J lost 2 bases; unmatched junction nucleotides: 7. The germline CDR1 and CDR2 sequences are SGHDT and YYEEEE. The CDR3 spans 16 residues. The DNA of the CDR3 is TGTGCCAGCAGCACTACCGGGACAGGGGCCACAGATACGCAGTATTTT. It is translated as CASSTTGTGATDTQYF. Looking up the rest from reference TRBV5-6 and TRBJ2-3 gives the full variable domain: DAGVTQSPTHLIKTRGQQVTLRCSPKSGHDTVSWYQQALGQGPQFIFQYYEEEERQRGNFPDRFSGHQFPNYSSELNVNALLLGDSALYLCASSTTGTGATDTQYFGPGTRLTVL.

In its sample, this clone was seen a few times. The CDR3 loop reads CASSPDRGRNQPQHF. CDR3 in DNA: TGTGCCAGCAGTCCTGACAGGGGGCGAAATCAGCCCCAGCATTTT. This chain connects TRBV6-5 to TRBJ1-5, with 10 bases matching TRBD1. V trimming: 5 bases; J trimming: 4 bases; junction bases outside the gene matches: 5. Looked up from germline, CDR1 is MNHEY and CDR2 is SVGAGI. This CDR3 is built from 15 residues.

This clone appeared a single time. The chain has TRBV7-2 and TRBJ1-1; weak D call: TRBD1 (5 bases). Germline CDR1 SGHTA, CDR2 FQGNSA. Trimming stripped 0 bases from V and 4 bases from J, with 12 bases between. The CDR3 totals 15 residues. As DNA, the CDR3 is TGTGCCAGCAGCTTAGCGAGAAACGGGGGCACTGAAGCTTTCTTT. It translates to CASSLARNGGTEAFF.

V and J are TRBV9 and TRBJ2-3; 7 nucleotides line up with TRBD2. The germline V gene encodes CDR1 SGDLS and CDR2 YYNGEE. The CDR3 has 16 amino acids. V lost 3 bases to trimming and J lost 6 bases; unmatched junction nucleotides: 13. DNA for the CDR3: TGTGCCAGCAGCGCCAGGACTAGTCCTTCACACGATACGCAGTATTTT. Its protein product is CASSARTSPSHDTQYF. Based on the CDR3 plus reference TRBV9 and TRBJ2-3, the full variable domain is DSGVTQTPKHLITATGQRVTLRCSPRSGDLSVYWYQQSLDQGLQFLIQYYNGEERAKGNILERFSAQQFPDLHSELNLSSLELGDSALYFCASSARTSPSHDTQYFGPGTRLTVL.

This clone was counted only a few times. CDR3 in DNA: TGTGCCAGCAGCTTAGGGGGCCGATCATCCTCCTATAATTCACCCCTCCACTTT. Amino acid sequence: CASSLGGRSSSYNSPLHF. The chain employs TRBV11-1 and TRBJ1-6; maybe TRBD1 (5 bases). The CDR3 is 18 amino acids. Deletions cut 1 base from V and 0 bases from J, with 13 bases between. CDR1 and CDR2 (germline): SGHAT, FQDESV (reference sequence).

The gene calls are TRBV18 and TRBJ2-4; 7 bases are shared with TRBD1. After removal of 4 bases from V and 4 bases from J, the junction contained 1 base not matched to a gene. This CDR3 spans 13 amino acids. CDR1 is KGHSH and CDR2 is LQKENI in the germline V gene. The CDR3 bases are TGTGCCAGCTCACAGGGACAGAAAAACATTCAGTACTTC. Translation gives CASSQGQKNIQYF.

The chain has TRBV7-9 and TRBJ2-7, with D tentatively TRBD2 (5 bases). Trimming took off 3 bases at V and 5 bases at J, with 14 bases between the two ends. The CDR3 is 14 residues long. Germline V gene sequence: CDR1 SEHNR, CDR2 FQNEAQ (reference sequence). CDR3: CASSFKGGYNEQYF. DNA for the CDR3: TGTGCCAGCAGCTTTAAAGGAGGTTACAACGAGCAGTACTTC.

V is TRBV5-1 and J is TRBJ1-4; 8 nucleotides agree with TRBD1. The CDR3 totals 15 residues. V lost 0 bases to trimming and J lost 8 bases; unmatched junction nucleotides: 6. CDR1 is SGHRS, CDR2 YFSETQ, per germline. CDR3 nucleotide sequence: TGCGCCAGCAGCTTGGGGACAGGGTGGAGCGAAAAACTGTTTTTT. It encodes CASSLGTGWSEKLFF.

V usage is TRBV9 and J usage is TRBJ2-3; 7 bases line up with TRBD2. The J segment lost 2 bases and the V segment lost 3 bases, leaving 9 bases of the junction unmatched. Germline V gives CDR1 SGDLS, CDR2 YYNGEE. There are 16 residues in the CDR3. The CDR3 DNA is TGTGCCAGCAGCGAGGTAGCGGGCCCCCCCACAGATACGCAGTATTTT. Protein product: CASSEVAGPPTDTQYF.

The CDR3 DNA reads as TGTGCCAGCAGCCAAGATTGGCGGGGGGGCCAGGATGAGCAGTTCTTC. Translated, it gives CASSQDWRGGQDEQFF. This rearrangement joins TRBV4-2 to TRBJ2-1; 9 positions agree with TRBD2. From germline, CDR1 is LGHNA and CDR2 YNFKEQ. The ends lost 0 bases at V and 8 bases at J; junction bases unmatched: 8. The CDR3 loop spans 16 amino acids.

The chain carries TRBV30 and TRBJ1-1; D is uncertain. This CDR3 region has 14 residues. Trimming removed 2 bases from V and 0 bases from J, with 10 bases in between. Germline CDR1 and CDR2: GTSNPN and SVGIG (reference sequence). The CDR3 bases are TGTGCCTGGAGTTGGTCACTACTGAACACTGAAGCTTTCTTT. Its protein is CAWSWSLLNTEAFF.

The V gene is TRBV15, the J gene TRBJ1-2; 8 nucleotides match TRBD1. Germline assignment: CDR1 LNHNV and CDR2 YYDKDF (reference sequence). V was clipped by 5 bases and J by 8 bases; unmatched bases: 13. This CDR3 has 15 amino acids. The CDR3 region is CATSGPGGGFFGYTF. The DNA of the CDR3 is TGTGCCACCAGCGGGCCAGGGGGCGGCTTTTTCGGCTACACCTTC.

This chain links TRBV2 with TRBJ2-3; 7 nucleotides align to TRBD2. The CDR3 runs 14 residues. The germline V gene has CDR1 SNHLY and CDR2 FYNNEI. Trimming at V came to 4 bases and at J to 4 bases, leaving 5 bases not matched to a gene. CDR3 DNA sequence: TGTGCCAGCAGTGGGGAGGCGGGGGCAGATACGCAGTATTTT. This codes for CASSGEAGADTQYF.

This chain joins TRBV9 and TRBJ2-5; a possible D gene is TRBD1 (6 bases). There are 15 residues in the CDR3. Deletions cut 3 bases from V and 1 base from J, with 13 bases between. The germline V gene has CDR1 SGDLS and CDR2 YYNGEE. CDR3 sequence reads: CASSAMGTTQETQYF. DNA of the CDR3: TGTGCCAGCAGCGCGATGGGGACAACCCAAGAGACCCAGTACTTC.